This T cell receptor beta chain stems from a study of shared clonotypes between healthy human individuals. Study findings and constraints: Generally, naive subsets came out with larger estimated richness than memory subsets.

CD8 cells regarded as naive lacked CD45RO, were positively chosen for CCR7, and omitted terminally differentiated effector memory CD45RA+ cells. Only in-frame clones appear in the TCRdb table, and some are missing; sequencing was by immunoSEQ multiplex PCR. In the table there are just over 2,000,000 clones, less than 95% of which are singletons. CDR1 is SEHNR, CDR2 FQNEAQ, per germline (reference sequence). V was cut by 0 bases and J by 5 bases, with 6 bases left in between. The CDR3 runs 13 residues. Remarks on this clone: Its target is unknown.

The sequenced material came from naive CD8+ T cells sorted from blood. This TCR came from a man between 18 and 35 years old in good health. The chain joins TRBV7-9 to TRBJ2-3; D is perhaps TRBD1 (5 bases). In DNA form, the CDR3 reads TGTGCCAGCAGCTTAGCAGGGGAAGATACGCAGTATTTT. Translating it yields CASSLAGEDTQYF.